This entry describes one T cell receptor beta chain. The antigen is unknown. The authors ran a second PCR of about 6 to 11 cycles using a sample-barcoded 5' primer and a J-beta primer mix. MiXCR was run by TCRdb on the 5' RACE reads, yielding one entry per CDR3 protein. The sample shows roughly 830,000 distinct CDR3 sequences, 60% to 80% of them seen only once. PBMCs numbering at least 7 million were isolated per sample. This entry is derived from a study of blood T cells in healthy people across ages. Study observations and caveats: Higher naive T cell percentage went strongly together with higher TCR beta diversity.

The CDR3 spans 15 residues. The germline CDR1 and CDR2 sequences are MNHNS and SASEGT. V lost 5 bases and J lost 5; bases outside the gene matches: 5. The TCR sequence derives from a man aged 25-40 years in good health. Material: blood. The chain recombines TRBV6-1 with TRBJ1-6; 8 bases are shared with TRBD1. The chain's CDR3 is CASSYQGADNSPLHF. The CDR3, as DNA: TGTGCCAGCAGTTATCAGGGGGCGGATAATTCACCCCTCCACTTT.